What follows are 24 T cell receptor beta chains derived from one specimen sequenced in a study of T cell changes during pregnancy in multiple sclerosis. Profiled with immunoSEQ multiplex PCR; TCRdb holds only in-frame clones, not every one. The top ten clones hold 26% of a sample with around 37,000 clones, around 93% of them seen once. The sample was CD8+ T cells from peripheral blood mononuclear cells, taken before pregnancy. These receptors were obtained from a female donor with multiple sclerosis, enrolled in a pregnancy study.

This sequence joins TRBV19 and TRBJ2-1; D might be TRBD2 (5 bases). V dropped 5 bases and J dropped 10 bases, with 24 bases sitting between them. This CDR3 region has 16 residues. CDR1 and CDR2 from the germline V gene are LNHDA and SQIVND (reference sequence). CDR3 amino acids: CASSYRAAPPWREQFF. The CDR3 DNA follows: TGTGCCAGTAGTTACCGGGCGGCGCCCCCATGGAGGGAGCAGTTCTTC.

The rearrangement joins TRBV4-2 to TRBJ2-1, with TRBD1 matching over 10 bases. Losses at the gene ends were 2 bases for V and 8 bases for J; bases not matched to a gene: 12. Germline CDR1 and CDR2: LGHNA and YNFKEQ. This CDR3 has 17 residues. DNA of the CDR3: TGTGCCAGCAGCCAATGGACCGGGACAGGGGAGGACGATGAGCAGTTCTTC. It translates to CASSQWTGTGEDDEQFF.

This chain joins TRBV28 and TRBJ2-7, with D unresolved. CDR1 is MDHEN, CDR2 SYDVKM, per germline. The V end lost 5 bases, the J end lost 2 bases, and 10 bases lay between the germline ends. CDR3 length: 13 residues. CDR3 bases: TGTGCCAGCAGTCGACTCGTCCCCTACGAGCAGTACTTC. Translation: CASSRLVPYEQYF.

The J gene is TRBJ1-5, the V gene TRBV30, with D possibly being TRBD1 (5 bases). The CDR3 is 14 amino acids. V was trimmed by 1 base and J by 5 bases, leaving 12 bases between them. CDR1 GTSNPN and CDR2 SVGIG come from the germline V gene (reference sequence). CDR3 in amino acids: CAWSGVGDYQPQHF. CDR3 coding DNA: TGTGCCTGGAGTGGTGTAGGGGACTATCAGCCCCAGCATTTT. The full variable domain, rest sourced from reference TRBV30 and TRBJ1-5, is SQTIHQWPATLVQPVGSPLSLECTVEGTSNPNLYWYRQAAGRGLQLLFYSVGIGQISSEVPQNLSASRPQDRQFILSSKKLLLSDSGFYLCAWSGVGDYQPQHFGDGTRLSIL.

The V and J genes are TRBV19 and TRBJ1-2, with D perhaps TRBD1 (5 bases). The V end lost 3 bases, the J end lost 1 base, and 9 bases lay between the germline ends. Germline CDR1 and CDR2: LNHDA and SQIVND (reference sequence). This CDR3 is built from 14 residues. CDR3 bases: TGTGCCAGTAGTATCCAGGGCTTTAACTATGGCTACACCTTC. This sequence encodes CASSIQGFNYGYTF.

DNA for the CDR3: TGTGCCAGCAGTTTCGACCAGGGGAAGGTATCCTACGAGCAGTACTTC. Residues: CASSFDQGKVSYEQYF. The genes are TRBV28 and TRBJ2-7, with D perhaps matching TRBD1 (6 bases). Trimming took 3 bases from V and 1 from J, leaving 16 bases between them. The CDR3 sequence is 16 residues long. Germline values: CDR1 MDHEN, CDR2 SYDVKM.

J is TRBJ2-1 and V is TRBV6-4; 11 bases agree with TRBD2. The CDR3 consists of 15 residues. The V gene end was trimmed by 3 bases and the J gene end by 6 bases; junction bases not matched to a gene: 4. CDR1 and CDR2 (germline): MRHNA, SNTAGT. CDR3 sequence (DNA): TGTGCCAGCAGTGAAACTAGCGGGAGTAGCAATGAGCAGTTCTTC. It translates to CASSETSGSSNEQFF.

The rearrangement uses TRBV7-3 and TRBJ2-1; 11 bases agree with TRBD2. Germline V gene lookup returns CDR1 SGHTA and CDR2 FQGTGA. V lost 5 bases and J lost 4; bases outside the gene matches: 4. CDR3 length equals 15 residues. Here the CDR3 reads CASSPGTSGYNEQFF. CDR3 DNA: TGTGCCAGCAGCCCGGGGACTAGCGGTTACAATGAGCAGTTCTTC. Full variable domain (missing parts from reference TRBV7-3 and TRBJ2-1): GAGVSQTPSNKVTEKGKYVELRCDPISGHTALYWYRQSLGQGPEFLIYFQGTGAADDSGLPNDRFFAVRPEGSVSTLKIQRTERGDSAVYLCASSPGTSGYNEQFFGPGTRLTVL.

The CDR3 sequence: CASSFLGTGSAEAFF. The CDR3 DNA reads as TGTGCCAGCAGTTTTCTAGGGACAGGGAGTGCTGAAGCTTTCTTT. The genes are TRBV27 and TRBJ1-1, with 9 bases fitting TRBD1. V was clipped by 3 bases and J by 6 bases; unmatched bases: 8. Germline V gene sequence: CDR1 MNHEY, CDR2 SMNVEV (reference sequence). CDR3 size: 15 residues.

J is TRBJ2-7 and V is TRBV11-2; 7 positions match TRBD1. Germline CDR1 and CDR2: SGHAT and FQNNGV. The CDR3 has 13 amino acids. Germline trimming cut 3 bases from V and 2 bases from J; bases unmatched to any gene: 1. CDR3 bases: TGTGCCAGCAGCTTCGGGACAGCCTACGAGCAGTACTTC. Its protein is CASSFGTAYEQYF.

This clone was picked up a small number of times. The rearrangement uses TRBV29-1 and TRBJ1-1; 7 nucleotides line up with TRBD1. Trimming took 6 bases from V and 1 from J; bases not matched to a gene: 5. The germline V gene encodes CDR1 SQVTM and CDR2 ANQGSEA. This CDR3 spans 13 amino acids. CDR3 sequence (DNA): TGCAGCGTCGCCCGGGACAGGAACACTGAAGCTTTCTTT. Amino acid sequence: CSVARDRNTEAFF.

The chain uses TRBV28 and TRBJ1-6, with D maybe TRBD1 (6 bases). The V gene lost 5 bases and the J gene lost 8 bases, with 16 bases spanning the gap. The V gene's germline CDR1 is MDHEN and CDR2 SYDVKM. The CDR3 has 15 amino acids. In nucleotides, the CDR3 is TGTGCCAGCAGTCCCATTCAGGGGAGGGATTCACCCCTCCACTTT. It yields the protein CASSPIQGRDSPLHF.

This clone was picked up one time. CDR3 in DNA: TGTGCCAGCAGCATTGGAGACGACGAGCAGTACTTC. Its protein product is CASSIGDDEQYF. The rearrangement links TRBV9 to TRBJ2-7; D gene unclear. The germline V gene encodes CDR1 SGDLS and CDR2 YYNGEE. The V and J ends lost 4 bases and 5 bases respectively, with 10 bases between them. This CDR3 comprises 12 residues.

A word on this clone: This sample also contains other DNA sequences that code for the same CDR3. V usage is TRBV9 and J usage is TRBJ2-7; D is perhaps TRBD1 (6 bases). The germline V and J ends were trimmed by 0 bases and 2 bases, with 12 bases remaining between them. The CDR3 extends over 15 amino acids. Germline CDR1 reads SGDLS; CDR2 reads YYNGEE. As DNA, the CDR3 is TGTGCCAGCAGCGTAGAAGGGGGAACAGCCTACGAGCAGTACTTC. As protein: CASSVEGGTAYEQYF.

The V and J genes are TRBV15 and TRBJ2-2; 15 bases align to TRBD2. V was clipped by 0 bases and J by 7 bases; unmatched bases: 3. The CDR3 is made up of 17 amino acids. Looked up from germline, CDR1 is LNHNV and CDR2 is YYDKDF (reference sequence). The CDR3 sequence is CATSREGLAGGGGELFF. In DNA form, the CDR3 reads TGTGCCACCAGCAGAGAAGGACTAGCGGGAGGGGGCGGGGAGCTGTTTTTT.

This chain links TRBV7-9 with TRBJ2-1, with D maybe TRBD2 (5 bases). V dropped 6 bases and J dropped 5 bases, with 14 bases sitting between them. The CDR3 is 14 residues long. The germline V gene has CDR1 SEHNR and CDR2 FQNEAQ (reference sequence). The CDR3 DNA is TGTGCCAGCAGGCCCCGGGGTGGGGACAATGAGCAGTTCTTC. It encodes CASRPRGGDNEQFF.

V usage is TRBV5-1 and J usage is TRBJ2-3; D is perhaps TRBD2 (5 bases). CDR3 length: 16 residues. The germline CDR1 and CDR2 sequences are SGHRS and YFSETQ. The V and J ends lost 0 bases and 6 bases respectively, with 17 bases between them. CDR3 residues: CASSLEVASGSDTQYF. The CDR3 region has the DNA TGCGCCAGCAGCTTGGAAGTAGCGTCAGGCTCGGATACGCAGTATTTT.

The rearrangement uses TRBV6-6 and TRBJ2-7, with D tentatively TRBD1 (6 bases). Looked up from germline, CDR1 is MNHNY and CDR2 is SVGAGI (reference sequence). V dropped 5 bases and J dropped 5 bases, with 10 bases sitting between them. The CDR3 spans 12 residues. In DNA, the CDR3 is TGTGCCAGCAGTGCCGGACAGAACGAGCAGTACTTC. Translating gives CASSAGQNEQYF.

This chain uses TRBV27 with TRBJ1-1, with D maybe TRBD1 (6 bases). Per the germline V gene, CDR1 is MNHEY and CDR2 is SMNVEV (reference sequence). Trimming took off 7 bases at V and 1 base at J, with 7 bases between the two ends. The CDR3 is 12 residues long. The CDR3 loop reads CASKTGNTEAFF. CDR3 DNA sequence: TGTGCCAGCAAGACAGGGAACACTGAAGCTTTCTTT.

A few counts support this clone. The chain has TRBV5-4 and TRBJ1-6; TRBD1 matches at 7 bases. Per the germline V gene, CDR1 is SGHNT and CDR2 is YYREEE (reference sequence). The CDR3 runs 13 residues. V lost 3 bases to trimming and J lost 7 bases; unmatched junction nucleotides: 1. CDR3 sequence (DNA): TGTGCCAGCAGCTACAGGGGAAATTCACCCCTCCACTTT. This translates into CASSYRGNSPLHF. Together with reference TRBV5-4 and TRBJ1-6, the CDR3 gives the full variable domain: ETGVTQSPTHLIKTRGQQVTLRCSSQSGHNTVSWYQQALGQGPQFIFQYYREEENGRGNFPPRFSGLQFPNYSSELNVNALELDDSALYLCASSYRGNSPLHFGNGTRLTVT.

Concerning this clone: Other DNA sequences in this sample translate to the same CDR3. The V gene is TRBV9, the J gene TRBJ2-1; 7 bases agree with TRBD2. The trim removed 0 bases at V and 0 bases at J, leaving 3 bases unmatched. Germline CDR1 reads SGDLS; CDR2 reads YYNGEE. This CDR3 spans 16 amino acids. The CDR3 region has the DNA TGTGCCAGCAGCGTAGGGGGGGGGAGCTCCTACAATGAGCAGTTCTTC. Protein sequence: CASSVGGGSSYNEQFF.

The rearrangement joins TRBV28 to TRBJ2-1; TRBD2 aligns across 11 bases. The V gene's germline CDR1 is MDHEN and CDR2 SYDVKM. V lost 10 bases, J lost 5 bases, and 10 bases stayed unmatched. The CDR3 contains 15 residues. The DNA for the CDR3 is TGTGCCACCCAATCCGGGACTAGCGGAAACAATGAGCAGTTCTTC. Its translation is CATQSGTSGNNEQFF.

The V and J genes are TRBV10-3 and TRBJ1-2; 8 positions match TRBD1. The germline CDR1 and CDR2 sequences are ENHRY and SYGVKD. The trim removed 10 bases at V and 1 base at J, leaving 8 bases unmatched. The CDR3 runs to 14 residues. CDR3 DNA sequence: TGTGCCACCTTAACCACAGGGGGTAACTATGGCTACACCTTC. Protein: CATLTTGGNYGYTF.

The chain couples TRBV27 to TRBJ2-7; 10 bases map to TRBD1. Losses at the gene ends were 4 bases for V and 3 bases for J; bases not matched to a gene: 6. This CDR3 spans 15 amino acids. CDR1 MNHEY and CDR2 SMNVEV come from the germline V gene (reference sequence). In nucleotides, the CDR3 is TGTGCCAGCAGTTACGGGACAGGGGTATACTACGAGCAGTACTTC. Protein product: CASSYGTGVYYEQYF.